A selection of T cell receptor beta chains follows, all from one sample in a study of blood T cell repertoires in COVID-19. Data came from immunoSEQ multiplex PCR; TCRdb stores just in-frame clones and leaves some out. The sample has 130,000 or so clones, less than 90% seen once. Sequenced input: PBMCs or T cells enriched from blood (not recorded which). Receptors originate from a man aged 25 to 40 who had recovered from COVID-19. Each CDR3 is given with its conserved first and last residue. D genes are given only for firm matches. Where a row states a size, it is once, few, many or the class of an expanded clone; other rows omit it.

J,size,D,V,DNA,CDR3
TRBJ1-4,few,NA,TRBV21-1,TGTGCCAGCAGCAAAGACCCAACAGGGGGCGCGGTTTTAACAACTAATGAAAAACTGTTTTTT,CASSKDPTGGAVLTTNEKLFF
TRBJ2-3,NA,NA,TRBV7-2,TGTGCCAGCAGCCAATTAGAGAGGAGCGCAGATACGCAGTATTTT,CASSQLERSADTQYF
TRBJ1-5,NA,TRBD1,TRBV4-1,TGCGCCAGCAGCCAAGGGCCTGGGACAGGGGAACAGCCCCAGCATTTT,CASSQGPGTGEQPQHF
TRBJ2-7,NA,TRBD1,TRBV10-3,TGTGCCATCAGCTCTCAATTGGGGACAGGGAGATACGAGCAGTACTTC,CAISSQLGTGRYEQYF
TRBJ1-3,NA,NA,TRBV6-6,TGTGCCAGCAGACCTGGAGGGATCCACTCTGGAAACACCATATATTTT,CASRPGGIHSGNTIYF
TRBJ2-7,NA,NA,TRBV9,TGTGCCAGCAGCGTAGGGACGGGAAGTGCCTACGAGCAGTACTTC,CASSVGTGSAYEQYF
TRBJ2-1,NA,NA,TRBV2,TGTGCCAGCAGTGATGAGGCGAATGAGCAGTTCTTC,CASSDEANEQFF
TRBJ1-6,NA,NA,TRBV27,TGTGCCAGCAGTTGGCAGGGAGGGTCACCCCTCCACTTT,CASSWQGGSPLHF
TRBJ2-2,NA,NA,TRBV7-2,TGTGCCAGCAGCCCTAGCATCCTGGGAGCCGGGGAGCTGTTTTTT,CASSPSILGAGELFF
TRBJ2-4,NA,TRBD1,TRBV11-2,TGTGCCAGCAGCTTAGTCCAACAGGGGTTGGCGGACTTC,CASSLVQQGLADF
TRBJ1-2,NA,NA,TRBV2,TGTGCCAGCAGTGTCCGGGGGGCCTCTGGCTACACCTTC,CASSVRGASGYTF
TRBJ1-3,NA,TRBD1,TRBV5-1,TGCGCCAGCAGCCTCCAGCCTCCGGGACAGGGGGCTGGAAACACCATATATTTT,CASSLQPPGQGAGNTIYF
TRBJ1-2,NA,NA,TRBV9,TGTGCCAGCAGCGTAGGGACAGCCCAAATCTATGGCTACACCTTC,CASSVGTAQIYGYTF
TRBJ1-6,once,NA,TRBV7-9,TGTGCCAGCAGCTTAGACCCCGGGGAGAGCTCCTATAATTCACCCCTCCACTTT,CASSLDPGESSYNSPLHF
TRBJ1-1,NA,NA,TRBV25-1,TGTGCCAGCAGTGAATCCACCCGGACATTTACTCACACTGAAGCTTTCTTT,CASSESTRTFTHTEAFF
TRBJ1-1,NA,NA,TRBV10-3,TGTGCCATCAGTGAGTCGTCTAGAACGGGCACTGAAGCTTTCTTT,CAISESSRTGTEAFF
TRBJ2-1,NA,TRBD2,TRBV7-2,TGTGCCAGCAGCCAGGGACTAGCGGGAAGGAATTCCTACAATGAGCAGTTCTTC,CASSQGLAGRNSYNEQFF
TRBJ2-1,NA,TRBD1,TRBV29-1,TGCAGCGTTGGGCAGGGGGAGTGGGGTGAGCAGTTCTTC,CSVGQGEWGEQFF
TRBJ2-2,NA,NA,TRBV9,TGTGCCAGCAGCGTAGGGCAGGCAGGCGGGGAGCTGTTTTTT,CASSVGQAGGELFF
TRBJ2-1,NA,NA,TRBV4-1,TGCGCCAGCAGCCGAGGTAGGACAGCTCGGGTACGGGATGAGCAGTTCTTC,CASSRGRTARVRDEQFF
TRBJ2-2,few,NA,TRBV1,TGCACCAGCAGCCAACTGCGGACTAGCGGGGGGGCCGGGTACACCGGGGAGCTGTTTTTT,CTSSQLRTSGGAGYTGELFF
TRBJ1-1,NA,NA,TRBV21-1,TGTGCCAGCAGCAAGCCGCGGGACAGACAAGCGGGCACTGAAGCTTTCTTT,CASSKPRDRQAGTEAFF
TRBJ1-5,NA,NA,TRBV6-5,TGTGCCAGCAGTCCACGGGAGGGCAATCAGCCCCAGCATTTT,CASSPREGNQPQHF
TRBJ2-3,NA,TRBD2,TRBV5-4,TGTGCCAGCAGCTTGTGGGGGGGGGATACGCAGTATTTT,CASSLWGGDTQYF
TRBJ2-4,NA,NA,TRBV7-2,TGTGCCAGCAGCTCCTCGATAGGGGCCGGTTCCAAAAACATTCAGTACTTC,CASSSSIGAGSKNIQYF
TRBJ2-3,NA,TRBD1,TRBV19,TGTGCCAGTAGTACCGGGACAGCAAGCACAGATACGCAGTATTTT,CASSTGTASTDTQYF
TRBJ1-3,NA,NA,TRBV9,TGTGCCAGCAGCCCCGGGAGTAGCTCTGGAAACACCATATATTTT,CASSPGSSSGNTIYF
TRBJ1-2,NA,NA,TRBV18,TGTGCCAGCTCACCACCGTCAGGGGAGCGCTATGGCTACACCTTC,CASSPPSGERYGYTF
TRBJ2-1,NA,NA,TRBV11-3,TGTGCCAGCAGCTTAGGGACAGACCCCCTCGATGAGCAGTTCTTC,CASSLGTDPLDEQFF
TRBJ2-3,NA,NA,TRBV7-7,TGTGCCAGCAGCTTAGGTGACTACAGCACAGATACGCAGTATTTT,CASSLGDYSTDTQYF
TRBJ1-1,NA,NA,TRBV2,TGTGCCAGCAGTCCCGGTGTAAGCACTGAAGCTTTCTTT,CASSPGVSTEAFF
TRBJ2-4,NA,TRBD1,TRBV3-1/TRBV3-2,TGTGCCAGCAGCCAAGATCCGACAGGGGCGAAACTAGCCAAAAACATTCAGTACTTC,CASSQDPTGAKLAKNIQYF
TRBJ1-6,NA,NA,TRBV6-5,TGTGCCAGCAGACAAGAGGGAGCTTATTCACCCCTCCACTTT,CASRQEGAYSPLHF
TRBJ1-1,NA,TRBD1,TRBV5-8,TGTGCCAGCAGCATTCGGGACAGGGGGTGGACTGAAGCTTTCTTT,CASSIRDRGWTEAFF
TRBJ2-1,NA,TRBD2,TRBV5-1,TGCGCCAGCAGCCCCGGACTAGCGAGCCGCTCCTACAATGAGCAGTTCTTC,CASSPGLASRSYNEQFF
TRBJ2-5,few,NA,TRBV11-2,TGTGCCAGCAGCTTAGACCTAACGAGGGTTGAGACCCAGTACTTC,CASSLDLTRVETQYF
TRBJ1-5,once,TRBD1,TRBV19,TGTGCCAGTGACAGGGCAAATCAGCCCCAGCATTTT,CASDRANQPQHF
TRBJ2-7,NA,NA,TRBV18,TGTGCCAGCTCACGGGCAGGGGAGGGCTACGAGCAGTACTTC,CASSRAGEGYEQYF
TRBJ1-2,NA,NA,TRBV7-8,TGTGCCAGCAGCGCCGGACACCGAGCTAACTATGGCTACACCTTC,CASSAGHRANYGYTF
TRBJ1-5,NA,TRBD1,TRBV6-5,TGTGCCAGTGGACTGACAGGGGACAATCAGCCCCAGCATTTT,CASGLTGDNQPQHF
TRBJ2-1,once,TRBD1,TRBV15,TGTGCCACCAGCCCAGGGGGCTACTACAATGAGCAGTTCTTC,CATSPGGYYNEQFF
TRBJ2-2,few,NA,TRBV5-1,TGCGCCAGCAGCTTGGGAGGCGGGGCCGGGGAGCTGTTTTTT,CASSLGGGAGELFF
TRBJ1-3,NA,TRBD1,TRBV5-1,TGCGCCAGCAGCTTCGACAGGGACTCTGGAAACACCATATATTTT,CASSFDRDSGNTIYF
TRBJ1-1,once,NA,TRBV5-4,TGTGCCAGCAGCCTAGACAGTGCTGAAGCTTTCTTT,CASSLDSAEAFF
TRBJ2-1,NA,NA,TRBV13,TGTGCCAGCAGCCTCTCAGGCGAAGGCTACAATGAGCAGTTCTTC,CASSLSGEGYNEQFF
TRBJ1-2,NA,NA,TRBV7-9,TGTGCCAGCAGCGAACACCTAGCTAACTATGGCTACACCTTC,CASSEHLANYGYTF
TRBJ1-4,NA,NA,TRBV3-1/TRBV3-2,TGTGCCAGCAGCCAAGCGGGGGCTAATGAAAAACTGTTTTTT,CASSQAGANEKLFF
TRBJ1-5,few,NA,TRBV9,TGTGCCAGCAGCGTAGGACATAATAGCAATCAGCCCCAGCATTTT,CASSVGHNSNQPQHF
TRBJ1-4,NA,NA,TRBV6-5,TGTGCCAGCAGCCGCGATAATGATTCGTATGAAAAACTGTTTTTT,CASSRDNDSYEKLFF
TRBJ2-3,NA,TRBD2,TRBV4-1,TGCGCCAGCAGCCAGACTAGCGGGATCGGCACAGATACGCAGTATTTT,CASSQTSGIGTDTQYF
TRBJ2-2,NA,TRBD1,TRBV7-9,TGTGCCAGCAGCCCCACCGACAGGGAAGCGGAGCTGTTTTTT,CASSPTDREAELFF
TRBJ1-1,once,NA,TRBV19,TGTGCCAGTAGTATAGTTGAGGCTGACGAAAACACTGAAGCTTTCTTT,CASSIVEADENTEAFF